The entry that follows covers one TCR beta chain sequence. These data belong to a study of blood T cell repertoires in COVID-19. At the level of the study: T cells, B-cell-depleted T cells, or PBMCs provided the cDNA or gDNA that served as material.

The data were produced by immunoSEQ multiplex PCR, yet TCRdb's version contains in-frame clones alone and is incomplete. The table shows around 88,000 clones, with about 88% occurring only once. V dropped 5 bases and J dropped 5; count of bases not matched to a gene: 11. The CDR3 totals 16 residues. CDR1 and CDR2 from the germline V gene are MDHEN and SYDVKM. The chain carries TRBV28 and TRBJ2-5; 10 nucleotides line up with TRBD2. Sequenced material: peripheral blood. This TCR was recovered from a woman aged 80 or over with acute or convalescent COVID-19. The CDR3 region has the DNA TGTGCCAGCAGTCGCATCCGAGCGGGAGGGGGTGAGACCCAGTACTTC. Translated: CASSRIRAGGGETQYF. Full variable domain (rest looked up from reference TRBV28 and TRBJ2-5): DVKVTQSSRYLVKRTGEKVFLECVQDMDHENMFWYRQDPGLGLRLIYFSYDVKMKEKGDIPEGYSVSREKKERFSLILESASTNQTSMYLCASSRIRAGGGETQYFGPGTRLLVL.